The rows below give T cell receptor beta chains drawn from one sample of a study of T cells in Graves' hyperthyroidism and ophthalmopathy. TCRdb reprocessed the multiplex PCR reads via MiXCR and lists one record per CDR3 protein. The data show 450,000 to 550,000 distinct CDR3 sequences, less than 25% seen once. Sequenced input: blood. These receptors were collected from a woman aged 25 to 39 with Graves' ophthalmopathy. Each CDR3 is given with its conserved first and last residue. Fields, in order: J gene, D gene, clone size, V gene, CDR3 protein, CDR3 DNA. A D gene is named only where the DNA matches it firmly. Rows may omit the clone size; those that give it use once, few, many or a size class.

J: TRBJ2-3; D: TRBD2; size: many; V: TRBV29-1; CDR3: CSVEFSGGDGDTQYF; DNA: TGCAGCGTTGAATTTAGCGGGGGGGACGGAGATACGCAGTATTTT
J: TRBJ2-7; D: TRBD2; size: few; V: TRBV11-2; CDR3: CASSPLGAGGNYEQYF; DNA: TGTGCCAGCAGCCCTCTCGGAGCGGGAGGGAATTACGAGCAGTACTTC
J: TRBJ2-2; D: .; size: many; V: TRBV20-1; CDR3: CSATGNTGELFF; DNA: TGCAGCGCGACAGGGAACACCGGGGAGCTGTTTTTT
J: TRBJ2-5; D: TRBD2; size: few; V: TRBV24-1; CDR3: CATSAAGGEETQYF; DNA: TGTGCCACCAGTGCCGCGGGGGGGGAAGAGACCCAGTACTTC
J: TRBJ1-6; D: TRBD1; size: few; V: TRBV12-3/TRBV12-4; CDR3: CASRDDRVGSPLHF; DNA: TGTGCCAGCAGAGACGACAGGGTGGGTTCACCCCTCCACTTT
J: TRBJ2-5; D: TRBD1; size: many; V: TRBV29-1; CDR3: CSSRTGGGETQYF; DNA: TGCAGCTCCCGGACAGGGGGCGGGGAGACCCAGTACTTC
J: TRBJ2-6; D: .; size: many; V: TRBV19; CDR3: CASRATVSGANVLTF; DNA: TGTGCCAGTAGGGCCACGGTCTCTGGGGCCAACGTCCTGACTTTC
J: TRBJ2-7; D: .; size: .; V: TRBV30; CDR3: CAWSFQAYEQYF; DNA: TGTGCCTGGAGTTTCCAAGCCTACGAGCAGTACTTC
J: TRBJ1-5; D: .; size: many; V: TRBV27; CDR3: CASSFHQGPNQPQHF; DNA: TGTGCCAGCAGTTTCCACCAGGGACCTAATCAGCCCCAGCATTTT
J: TRBJ1-1; D: .; size: .; V: TRBV28; CDR3: CASSGPGKNTEAFF; DNA: TGTGCCAGCAGTGGGCCCGGGAAGAACACTGAAGCTTTCTTT
J: TRBJ1-1; D: .; size: .; V: TRBV5-1; CDR3: CASSPGWDTEAFF; DNA: TGCGCCAGCAGCCCAGGTTGGGACACTGAAGCTTTCTTT
J: TRBJ1-1; D: .; size: many; V: TRBV18; CDR3: CASSPAKTRDSEAFF; DNA: TGTGCCAGCTCGCCCGCCAAGACAAGGGACTCTGAAGCTTTCTTT
J: TRBJ1-4; D: TRBD1; size: .; V: TRBV28; CDR3: CASSGQGATNEKLFF; DNA: TGTGCCAGCAGTGGGCAGGGGGCGACTAATGAAAAACTGTTTTTT